This entry concerns a single T cell receptor beta chain. As yet, its antigen is unknown. The data were obtained in a study of blood T cells in healthy people across ages. General study findings and limits: Since the PBMCs were unsorted, naive and antigen-experienced cells could not be conclusively compared. Diversity estimates drawn from one million T cells were deemed underestimates. Strong correlation existed between TCR beta diversity and naive T cell percentage.

A second PCR of 7 to 11 cycles used a sample-barcoded 5' primer and a J-beta primer mix. Through a template-switch adaptor with 12 random nucleotides, each cDNA molecule received a tag. TCRdb reprocessed the 5' RACE reads with MiXCR, giving one entry per CDR3 protein. This sample has roughly 1.5 million distinct CDR3 sequences, with around 40% found just once. Germline loops: CDR1 LGHDT, CDR2 YNNKEL (reference sequence). The V end lost 4 bases, the J end lost 9 bases, and 19 bases lay between the germline ends. The CDR3 length is 14 residues. The chain employs TRBV3-1 and TRBJ2-7; possibly TRBD1 or TRBD2 for D (5 bases each). This receptor was taken from a woman aged 18-29 years in good health. Sequenced material: blood. This CDR3 reads CASSPRDGLARQYF. CDR3 coding DNA: TGTGCCAGCAGCCCCCGGGACGGCCTTGCCAGGCAGTACTTC.